This T cell receptor (beta chain) stems from a study of cytomegalovirus exposure and HLA in healthy donors. Study-level results: The investigators catalogued 164 TCR beta chains as cytomegalovirus-associated. The authors confirmed in vitro that a few CMV-associated chains were specific for CMV antigens. TCR clusters originating in the first cohort tended to co-occur in the 120 validation repertoires, according to a later analysis. Most observed TCR sequences were rare, whereas some public TCRs were detected in many donors.

Comments on this clone: Its antigen remains unidentified.

The method was immunoSEQ multiplex PCR; TCRdb's version includes in-frame clones alone and lacks a portion of them. Of tens of thousands of clones in the sample, roughly nine tenths are singletons; the top ten hold 1.4% to 1.5%. The CDR3 is 15 amino acids. Germline CDR1 reads SGHNT; CDR2 reads YYREEE (reference sequence). Trimming took 5 bases from V and 4 from J; bases not matched to a gene: 5. The chain uses TRBV5-4 and TRBJ2-1; TRBD2 agrees at 11 bases. The sequence came from a man aged 18 to 29 in good health and CMV-seronegative. The specimen was PBMCs. CDR3 residues: CASRRTSGWYNEQFF. CDR3 DNA sequence: TGTGCCAGCAGGAGGACTAGCGGGTGGTACAATGAGCAGTTCTTC.